This entry lists 16 T cell receptor beta chains sequenced from one sample in a study of human T cells and chemical hapten exposure. TCRdb used MiXCR to reprocess the RACE reads, holding one entry per CDR3 protein. The data contain about 84,000 distinct CDR3 sequences, 8.5% to 12% of them singletons. As to time point: patch test 2, 6 weeks after DPC sensitization. Treatment given: therapeutic diphenylcyclopropenone sensitization with weekly scalp DPC. Here the sequenced sample was whole blood, taken in connection with sensitization to the hapten diphenylcyclopropenone (DPC). The source is a woman aged 45-65 years with alopecia areata. Some clones in this sample may be carry-over from other donors' samples.

The chain carries TRBV7-4 and TRBJ1-6; D is unclear. CDR1 and CDR2 (germline): SGHVT, SQSDAQ. V was trimmed by 4 bases and J by 0 bases, leaving 16 bases between them. The CDR3 runs 18 residues. The CDR3 sequence is CASSWKDPPSSYNSPLHF. DNA for the CDR3: TGTGCCAGCAGCTGGAAAGACCCCCCGAGCTCCTATAATTCACCCCTCCACTTT.

This clonotype was detected ten times or more. The chain combines TRBV7-2 with TRBJ2-7, with D perhaps assigned TRBD1 or TRBD2 (6 bases each). The CDR3 has 16 amino acids. The V gene lost 5 bases and the J gene lost 0 bases, with 17 bases spanning the gap. From germline, CDR1 is SGHTA and CDR2 FQGNSA. In DNA, the CDR3 is TGTGCCAGCAGCCCACAGGGAGGTAAGGCCTCCTACGAGCAGTACTTC. Translation: CASSPQGGKASYEQYF.

This clonotype has a handful of counts. The V and J genes are TRBV20-1 and TRBJ2-7; the D call may be TRBD1 or TRBD2 (5 bases each). In germline, CDR1 is DFQATT, CDR2 SNEGSKA (reference sequence). The CDR3 spans 14 residues. Trimming shortened V by 6 bases and J by 6 bases, and 21 bases separated the two germline ends. CDR3 in DNA: TGCAGTGCCACACCGGGACGGAGTTTGGGCGAGCAGTACTTC. Amino acid sequence: CSATPGRSLGEQYF.

The table lists this clonotype with many counts. The chain joins TRBV10-3 to TRBJ1-5, with 8 bases lining up with TRBD1. This CDR3 spans 14 amino acids. Looked up from germline, CDR1 is ENHRY and CDR2 is SYGVKD. Losses at the gene ends were 5 bases for V and 7 bases for J; bases not matched to a gene: 7. This chain's CDR3 is CAISSQGAGQPQHF. The CDR3, as DNA: TGTGCCATCAGTTCTCAGGGGGCGGGACAGCCCCAGCATTTT.

This clonotype was seen repeatedly, ten times or more. The genes are TRBV19 and TRBJ1-1; 10 bases are shared with TRBD1. CDR1 is LNHDA and CDR2 is SQIVND in the germline V gene (reference sequence). This CDR3 has 14 residues. V lost 4 bases, J lost 6 bases, and 5 bases stayed unmatched. This chain's CDR3 is CASSSRTGGPEAFF. In DNA, the CDR3 is TGTGCCAGTAGTAGTAGGACAGGGGGTCCTGAAGCTTTCTTT.

The table lists this clonotype with many counts. The chain recombines TRBV3-1 with TRBJ2-7; the D gene is possibly TRBD2 (6 bases). Trimming shortened V by 4 bases and J by 4 bases, and 14 bases separated the two germline ends. In germline, CDR1 is LGHDT, CDR2 YNNKEL (reference sequence). The CDR3 is 14 residues long. As DNA, the CDR3 is TGTGCCAGCAGCCTACGACGGGAGAGTTACGAGCAGTACTTC. Residues: CASSLRRESYEQYF.

This clonotype was seen only a few times. This chain uses TRBV3-1 with TRBJ2-1, with D tentatively TRBD1 (5 bases). The CDR3 length is 18 residues. Trimming removed 1 base from V and 0 bases from J, with 16 bases in between. Germline V gives CDR1 LGHDT, CDR2 YNNKEL (reference sequence). The CDR3 reads CASSQAEGAALSYNEQFF. For the CDR3, the DNA is TGTGCCAGCAGCCAAGCTGAAGGGGCGGCCCTCTCCTACAATGAGCAGTTCTTC.

This clonotype was picked up a small number of times. The rearrangement uses TRBV11-2 and TRBJ2-2; no reliable D call. Between the trimmed V and J ends, which lost 5 bases and 7 bases, there was a span of 8 bases. This CDR3 comprises 12 residues. Per germline, CDR1 SGHAT and CDR2 FQNNGV. The CDR3 nucleotides are TGTGCCAGCAGCAGGGCGGTCGGGGAGCTGTTTTTT. Translation: CASSRAVGELFF. Together with reference TRBV11-2 and TRBJ2-2, the CDR3 gives the full variable domain: EAGVAQSPRYKIIEKRQSVAFWCNPISGHATLYWYQQILGQGPKLLIQFQNNGVVDDSQLPKDRFSAERLKGVDSTLKIQPAKLEDSAVYLCASSRAVGELFFGEGSRLTVL.

This clonotype was picked up many times. CDR3 coding DNA: TGCAGTGCTAGAGTCGCAAACACCGGGGAGCTGTTTTTT. This sequence encodes CSARVANTGELFF. The chain joins TRBV20-1 to TRBJ2-2, with no clear D. CDR3 size: 13 residues. Germline V gives CDR1 DFQATT, CDR2 SNEGSKA (reference sequence). V lost 1 base, J lost 2 bases, and 5 bases lay in between.

The chain combines TRBV20-1 with TRBJ2-7; TRBD1 matches at 9 bases. The V gene end was trimmed by 2 bases and the J gene end by 6 bases; junction bases not matched to a gene: 2. The CDR3 is made up of 12 amino acids. The germline V gene encodes CDR1 DFQATT and CDR2 SNEGSKA (reference sequence). The DNA of the CDR3 is TGCAGTGCTAGACGACAGGGGGGCGAGCAGTACTTC. Translation gives CSARRQGGEQYF.

A few counts support this clonotype. The chain combines TRBV12-3 or TRBV12-4 with TRBJ2-1; D is undetermined. Trimming took off 3 bases at V and 0 bases at J, with 6 bases between the two ends. The CDR3 length is 14 residues. The CDR3 nucleotides read TGTGCCAGCAGTTTTGAAAGCTCCTACAATGAGCAGTTCTTC. It specifies CASSFESSYNEQFF.

This clonotype was detected a few times. The chain couples TRBV6-1 to TRBJ1-1, with D perhaps matching TRBD1 (6 bases). Per the germline V gene, CDR1 is MNHNS and CDR2 is SASEGT. This CDR3 comprises 15 residues. Trimming pared 1 base from V and 5 bases from J, leaving 14 bases between. CDR3 in DNA: TGTGCCAGCAGTGAAGGCGGGCAGGGGATAACTGAAGCTTTCTTT. The encoded protein is CASSEGGQGITEAFF.

At least ten counts were recorded for this clonotype. The chain has TRBV20-1 and TRBJ2-1, with a weak D call TRBD1 (5 bases). This CDR3 has 14 amino acids. The germline V gene encodes CDR1 DFQATT and CDR2 SNEGSKA (reference sequence). V was trimmed by 6 bases and J by 8 bases, leaving 20 bases between them. CDR3 coding DNA: TGCAGTGCCCCCTGGGGCTTTCTTGCCCATGAGCAGTTCTTC. Translated, it gives CSAPWGFLAHEQFF.

V and J are TRBV4-3 and TRBJ2-1; D is uncertain. Germline V gene sequence: CDR1 LGHNA, CDR2 YSLEER. Trimming pared 0 bases from V and 2 bases from J, leaving 8 bases between. This CDR3 is built from 15 residues. In DNA form, the CDR3 reads TGCGCCAGCAGCCAAGAGCTCCGGACCTACAATGAGCAGTTCTTC. It yields the protein CASSQELRTYNEQFF.

This clonotype has ten or more counts. The chain joins TRBV27 to TRBJ2-7; 8 bases fit TRBD1. From germline, CDR1 is MNHEY and CDR2 SMNVEV (reference sequence). After removal of 2 bases from V and 3 bases from J, the junction contained 6 bases not matched to a gene. This CDR3 region has 15 residues. The CDR3 here is CASSLEGQGIYEQYF. In nucleotides, the CDR3 is TGTGCCAGCAGTTTAGAAGGACAGGGCATCTACGAGCAGTACTTC.

This clonotype was seen many times. The V and J genes are TRBV6-5 and TRBJ2-6; D unresolved. Germline CDR1 and CDR2: MNHEY and SVGAGI. The CDR3 runs to 17 residues. V was pared by 5 bases and J by 0 bases, with 14 bases between. The CDR3 DNA reads TGTGCCAGCAGTCCCTTTGGCGTCAGCTCTGGGGCCAACGTCCTGACTTTC. Translating it yields CASSPFGVSSGANVLTF.